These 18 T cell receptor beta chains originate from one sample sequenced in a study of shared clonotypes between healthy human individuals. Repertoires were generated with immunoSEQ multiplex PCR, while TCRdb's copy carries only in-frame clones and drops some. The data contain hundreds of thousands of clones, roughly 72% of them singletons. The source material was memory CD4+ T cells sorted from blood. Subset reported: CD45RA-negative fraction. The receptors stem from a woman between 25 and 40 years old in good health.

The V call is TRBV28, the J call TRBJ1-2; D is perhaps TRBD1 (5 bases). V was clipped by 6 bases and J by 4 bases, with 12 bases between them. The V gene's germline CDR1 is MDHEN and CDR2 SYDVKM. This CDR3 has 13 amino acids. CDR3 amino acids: CASRSTARYGYTF. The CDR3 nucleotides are TGTGCCAGCAGATCGACAGCACGCTATGGCTACACCTTC.

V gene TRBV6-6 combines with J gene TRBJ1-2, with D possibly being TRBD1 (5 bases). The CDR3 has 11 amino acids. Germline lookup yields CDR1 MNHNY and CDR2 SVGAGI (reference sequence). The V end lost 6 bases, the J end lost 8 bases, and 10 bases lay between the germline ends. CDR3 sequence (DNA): TGTGCCAGCAGGGGGACGTCGGGCTACACCTTC. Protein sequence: CASRGTSGYTF.

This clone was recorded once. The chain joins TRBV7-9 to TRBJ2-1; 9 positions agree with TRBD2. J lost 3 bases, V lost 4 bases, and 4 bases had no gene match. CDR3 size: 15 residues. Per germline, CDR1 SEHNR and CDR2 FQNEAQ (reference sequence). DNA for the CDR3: TGTGCCAGCAGCTGGACTAGCGAGAGCTACAATGAGCAGTTCTTC. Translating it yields CASSWTSESYNEQFF.

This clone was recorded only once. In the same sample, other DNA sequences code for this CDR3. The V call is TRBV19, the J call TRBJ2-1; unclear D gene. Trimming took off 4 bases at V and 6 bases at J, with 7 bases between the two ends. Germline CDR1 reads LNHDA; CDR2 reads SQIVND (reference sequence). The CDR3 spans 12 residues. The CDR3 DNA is TGTGCCAGTAGTACCTCGGGCAATGAGCAGTTCTTC. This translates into CASSTSGNEQFF.

CDR3 sequence (DNA): TGTGCCAGCAGCCGAGAATTCAGGGGGCGCGACAATGAGCAGTTCTTC. Translated, it gives CASSREFRGRDNEQFF. J is TRBJ2-1 and V is TRBV11-2; 8 bases match TRBD1. The ends lost 5 bases at V and 5 bases at J; junction bases unmatched: 11. This CDR3 comprises 16 residues. The germline V gene encodes CDR1 SGHAT and CDR2 FQNNGV.

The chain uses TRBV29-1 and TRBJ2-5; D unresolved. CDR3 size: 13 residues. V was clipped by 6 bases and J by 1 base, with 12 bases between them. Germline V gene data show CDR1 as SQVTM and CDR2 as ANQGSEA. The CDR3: CSVNRVLQETQYF. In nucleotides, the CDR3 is TGCAGCGTGAACCGGGTCCTCCAAGAGACCCAGTACTTC.

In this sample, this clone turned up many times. The CDR3 region is CASSLDGTSPAQPQHF. CDR3 bases: TGTGCCAGCAGTTTAGATGGTACTTCCCCTGCTCAGCCCCAGCATTTT. The chain couples TRBV27 to TRBJ1-5; the D is unclear. The CDR3 extends over 16 amino acids. Trimming shortened V by 2 bases and J by 6 bases, and 17 bases separated the two germline ends. Germline CDR1 MNHEY, CDR2 SMNVEV (reference sequence).

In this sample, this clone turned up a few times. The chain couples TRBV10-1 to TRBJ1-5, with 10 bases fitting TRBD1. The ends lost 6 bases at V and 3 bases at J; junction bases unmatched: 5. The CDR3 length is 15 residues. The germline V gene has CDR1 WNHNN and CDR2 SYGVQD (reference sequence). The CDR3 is CASSPGQGFNQPQHF. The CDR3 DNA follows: TGCGCCAGCAGCCCGGGACAGGGGTTCAATCAGCCCCAGCATTTT.

The DNA for the CDR3 is TGTGCCAGCAGCCATGGGACCGACGGAAACACCATATATTTT. It encodes CASSHGTDGNTIYF. The chain carries TRBV5-5 and TRBJ1-3; the D gene is possibly TRBD1 (5 bases). CDR3 length: 14 amino acids. CDR1 is SGHKS, CDR2 YYEKEE, per germline (reference sequence). The germline V and J ends were trimmed by 4 bases and 4 bases, with 12 bases remaining between them.

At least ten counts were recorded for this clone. CDR3 in DNA: TGTGCCAGCAGCTTAGGGTTAAGCTCCTACAATGAGCAGTTCTTC. The encoded protein is CASSLGLSSYNEQFF. The chain links TRBV7-3 to TRBJ2-1; the D is unclear. CDR1 and CDR2 (germline): SGHTA, FQGTGA. Trimming took 2 bases from V and 0 from J, leaving 8 bases between them. This CDR3 region has 15 residues.

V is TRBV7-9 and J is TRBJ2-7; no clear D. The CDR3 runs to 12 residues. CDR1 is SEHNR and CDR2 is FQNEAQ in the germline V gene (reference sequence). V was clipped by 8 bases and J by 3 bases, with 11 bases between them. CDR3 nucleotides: TGTGCCAGCGGTCGGGTAAGCTACGAGCAGTACTTC. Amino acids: CASGRVSYEQYF.

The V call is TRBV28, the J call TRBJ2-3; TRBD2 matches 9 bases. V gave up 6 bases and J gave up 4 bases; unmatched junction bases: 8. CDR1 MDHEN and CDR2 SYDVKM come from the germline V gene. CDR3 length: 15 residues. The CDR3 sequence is CASSLAGAGPDTQYF. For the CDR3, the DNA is TGTGCCAGCAGCTTAGCGGGAGCGGGTCCAGATACGCAGTATTTT.

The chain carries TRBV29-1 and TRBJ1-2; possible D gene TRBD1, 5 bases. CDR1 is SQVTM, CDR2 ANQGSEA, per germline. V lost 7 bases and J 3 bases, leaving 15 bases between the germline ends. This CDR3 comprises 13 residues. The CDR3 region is CSAQAGTDYGYTF. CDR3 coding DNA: TGCAGCGCCCAAGCCGGGACGGACTATGGCTACACCTTC.

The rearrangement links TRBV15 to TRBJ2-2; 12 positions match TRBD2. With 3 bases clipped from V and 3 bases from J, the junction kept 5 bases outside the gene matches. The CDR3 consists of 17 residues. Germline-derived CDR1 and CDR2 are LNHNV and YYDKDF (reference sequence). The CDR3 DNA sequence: TGTGCCACCAGCAGGAGACTAGCGGGAGAACACACCGGGGAGCTGTTTTTT. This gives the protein CATSRRLAGEHTGELFF.

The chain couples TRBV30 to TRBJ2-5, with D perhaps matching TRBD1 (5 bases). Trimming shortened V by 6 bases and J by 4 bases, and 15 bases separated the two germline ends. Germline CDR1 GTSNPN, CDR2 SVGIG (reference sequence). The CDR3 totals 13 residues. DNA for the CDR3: TGTGCCTGCGAAAGGGGCCAAAGAGAGACCCAGTACTTC. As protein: CACERGQRETQYF.

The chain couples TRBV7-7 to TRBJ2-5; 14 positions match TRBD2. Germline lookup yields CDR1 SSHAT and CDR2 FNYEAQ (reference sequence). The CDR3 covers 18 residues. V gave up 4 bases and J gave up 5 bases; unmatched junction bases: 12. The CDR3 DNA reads TGTGCCAGCAGCTCTAGGGGACTAGCGGGAGAGGTGCGGGAGACCCAGTACTTC. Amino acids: CASSSRGLAGEVRETQYF.

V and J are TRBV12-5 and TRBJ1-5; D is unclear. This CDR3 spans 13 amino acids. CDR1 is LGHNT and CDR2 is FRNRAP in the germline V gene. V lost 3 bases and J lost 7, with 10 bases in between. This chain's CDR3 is CASGLGGEQPQHF. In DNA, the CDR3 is TGTGCTAGTGGTTTAGGAGGAGAACAGCCCCAGCATTTT.

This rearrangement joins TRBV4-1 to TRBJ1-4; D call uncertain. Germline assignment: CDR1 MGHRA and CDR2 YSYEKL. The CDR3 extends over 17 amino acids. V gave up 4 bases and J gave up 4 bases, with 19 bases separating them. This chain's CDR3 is CASSPALSADLNEKLFF. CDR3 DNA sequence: TGCGCCAGCAGCCCAGCTCTTTCGGCGGATCTTAATGAAAAACTGTTTTTT.